The present entry profiles one T cell receptor beta chain with its context. Its recognized antigen is unknown. Base qualities are missing; no much larger clone stands one base away. TCRbeta CDR3 regions were amplified from genomic DNA using the immunoSEQ Assay, a bias-controlled multiplex PCR. On the authors' methods: The number of nucleated cells in each sample was estimated by amplification of reference gene primers within the assay. To quantify the absolute abundance of each unique TCRbeta CDR3 rearrangement, sequence reads were collapsed and filtered. For each sample, productive Simpson clonality was calculated as the square root of Simpson's diversity index across productive rearrangements. What TCRdb holds here is the immuneACCESS table cut down to in-frame rearrangements. Part of the clones is not present; checked against another copy, under half of the missing clones reflect an unresolved V gene, and the others are unexplained. V and J calls and clone size come straight from that table; D and trimming were deduced from the DNA. This sample holds roughly 250,000 clones; over 75% were observed only once. The ten largest clones add up to roughly 0.8% of the sample.

This record belongs to a study of blood T cell repertoires in COVID-19 (TCRdb year 2020). Regarding the research as a whole: Collaborator samples came from the United States, Italy and Spain and covered acute and convalescent phases of COVID-19. Where available, HLA class I and class II types were obtained from metadata supplied by the sample provider rather than from assay-based typing. Deeply sampled blood TCRbeta repertoires from subjects exposed to, actively infected with, or recovered from COVID-19 were included in the dataset. The material from the prospective study consisted of cDNA or gDNA derived from T cells, B-cell-depleted T cells, or PBMCs. The repertoires were released in a freely available public database intended as a resource for research on the immune response to SARS-CoV-2. The sample metadata nearly always contained a de-identified subject ID, COVID-19 status, age in years and sex. Samples were obtained from the ongoing ImmuneRACE study (first 160 participants) and from 1,254 subjects provided by 6 global collaborators. Points the paper makes about the study in general: The amount of clinical and demographic metadata varied by source and participant and was provided uncurated.

Spanning cysteine to phenylalanine, the CDR3 consists of 13 amino acids. CDR3 DNA is the only sequence kept; it has 39 bases, read in frame from the first base. The germline V end is reduced by 0 bases and the J end by 15 bases; junction bases left unmatched: 7. Per the germline V gene, MNHEY is the CDR1 and SVGAGI is the CDR2. Whole blood was collected in K2EDTA tubes by collaborating institutions according to the institutions' own protocols. Collaborator samples were shipped for TCRbeta analysis as frozen whole blood, isolated PBMCs, or DNA extracted from either sample type. The origin of this receptor is a woman aged 25-40 years with acute or convalescent COVID-19. The chain employs TRBV6-5 and TRBJ2-2, with 7 middle bases fitting TRBD1. The sequencing input was peripheral blood. The CDR3 in this case is CASSYSFAGGVFF. The nucleotide sequence is TGTGCCAGCAGTTACTCGTTTGCAGGGGGTGTGTTTTTT.